A selection of T cell receptor beta chains follows, all from one sample in a study of blood T cell repertoires in COVID-19. Method: immunoSEQ multiplex PCR; TCRdb's copy keeps in-frame clones and lacks some. This table holds 100,000 to 150,000 clones, around four fifths found once. Sequenced input: peripheral blood. Receptor source: a man aged 60 to 75 with active or convalescent COVID-19. Both conserved end residues are part of each CDR3. Fields, in order: V gene, J gene, clone size, D gene, CDR3 protein, CDR3 DNA. D genes are given only for firm matches. Where a row states a size, it is once, few, many or the class of an expanded clone; other rows omit it.

v_call: TRBV7-3; j_call: TRBJ2-3; clone_size: -; d_call: -; cdr3_aa: CASSLLGTSTDTQYF; cdr3_nt: TGTGCCAGCAGCTTACTAGGGACTAGCACAGATACGCAGTATTTT
v_call: TRBV7-9; j_call: TRBJ1-1; clone_size: few; d_call: -; cdr3_aa: CASSLASGGTTEAFF; cdr3_nt: TGTGCCAGCAGCTTAGCTAGCGGGGGCACGACTGAAGCTTTCTTT
v_call: TRBV10-3; j_call: TRBJ2-5; clone_size: -; d_call: TRBD1; cdr3_aa: CAIRLGTGGGETQYF; cdr3_nt: TGTGCCATCAGATTGGGTACAGGGGGCGGTGAGACCCAGTACTTC
v_call: TRBV9; j_call: TRBJ2-3; clone_size: -; d_call: -; cdr3_aa: CASSVDSYGSQTQYF; cdr3_nt: TGTGCCAGCAGCGTAGACTCATACGGGAGTCAAACGCAGTATTTT
v_call: TRBV7-2; j_call: TRBJ1-1; clone_size: -; d_call: TRBD1; cdr3_aa: CASSETGTGGRAFF; cdr3_nt: TGTGCCAGCAGCGAGACCGGGACAGGGGGCCGGGCTTTCTTT
v_call: TRBV12-3/TRBV12-4; j_call: TRBJ2-1; clone_size: -; d_call: -; cdr3_aa: CASSYLAGNEQFF; cdr3_nt: TGTGCCAGCAGTTACTTAGCTGGAAATGAGCAGTTCTTC
v_call: TRBV28; j_call: TRBJ1-5; clone_size: -; d_call: -; cdr3_aa: CASSLRRGDQPQHF; cdr3_nt: TGTGCCAGCAGTTTACGCAGGGGAGACCAGCCCCAGCATTTT
v_call: TRBV15; j_call: TRBJ2-3; clone_size: -; d_call: -; cdr3_aa: CATSNLSGLLITDTQYF; cdr3_nt: TGTGCCACCAGCAACTTATCGGGACTCCTCATCACAGATACGCAGTATTTT
v_call: TRBV4-2; j_call: TRBJ2-3; clone_size: once; d_call: TRBD2; cdr3_aa: CASSQVLPTGTSGREDTQYF; cdr3_nt: TGTGCCAGCAGCCAAGTTCTTCCCACCGGGACTAGCGGGAGGGAGGATACGCAGTATTTT
v_call: TRBV18; j_call: TRBJ1-1; clone_size: -; d_call: -; cdr3_aa: CASSPSRQNTEAFF; cdr3_nt: TGTGCCAGCTCCCCCTCCAGACAGAACACTGAAGCTTTCTTT
v_call: TRBV10-3; j_call: TRBJ2-5; clone_size: -; d_call: -; cdr3_aa: CAIGGPRGETQYF; cdr3_nt: TGTGCCATCGGCGGTCCGAGGGGGGAGACCCAGTACTTC
v_call: TRBV11-2; j_call: TRBJ2-7; clone_size: few; d_call: -; cdr3_aa: CASMEREWGPYEQYF; cdr3_nt: TGTGCCAGCATGGAGCGTGAATGGGGCCCCTACGAGCAGTACTTC
v_call: TRBV7-9; j_call: TRBJ2-3; clone_size: -; d_call: -; cdr3_aa: CASSFTGRADTQYF; cdr3_nt: TGTGCCAGCAGCTTTACCGGGCGGGCAGATACGCAGTATTTT
v_call: TRBV29-1; j_call: TRBJ1-2; clone_size: -; d_call: -; cdr3_aa: CSVEPAAANYGYTF; cdr3_nt: TGCAGCGTTGAGCCCGCCGCGGCCAACTATGGCTACACCTTC
v_call: TRBV19; j_call: TRBJ2-3; clone_size: -; d_call: -; cdr3_aa: CASSIGAHTDTQYF; cdr3_nt: TGTGCCAGTAGTATAGGGGCACACACAGATACGCAGTATTTT
v_call: TRBV29-1; j_call: TRBJ2-3; clone_size: -; d_call: TRBD2; cdr3_aa: CSVGLAGITDTQYF; cdr3_nt: TGCAGCGTCGGACTAGCGGGGATCACAGATACGCAGTATTTT
v_call: TRBV7-9; j_call: TRBJ2-1; clone_size: -; d_call: TRBD1; cdr3_aa: CASSLPGQEQFF; cdr3_nt: TGTGCCAGCAGCCTCCCGGGACAGGAGCAGTTCTTC
v_call: TRBV28; j_call: TRBJ2-7; clone_size: -; d_call: -; cdr3_aa: CASSPPGRVGGEQYF; cdr3_nt: TGTGCCAGCAGTCCCCCGGGGCGGGTCGGGGGCGAGCAGTACTTC
v_call: TRBV9; j_call: TRBJ1-3; clone_size: -; d_call: -; cdr3_aa: CASTATGNSGNTIYF; cdr3_nt: TGTGCCAGCACCGCGACAGGAAACTCTGGAAACACCATATATTTT
v_call: TRBV4-2; j_call: TRBJ2-2; clone_size: -; d_call: TRBD2; cdr3_aa: CASSQVSSGRSRTGELFF; cdr3_nt: TGTGCCAGCAGCCAAGTCAGTAGCGGGAGAAGTAGGACCGGGGAGCTGTTTTTT
v_call: TRBV5-4; j_call: TRBJ2-2; clone_size: -; d_call: -; cdr3_aa: CASSPRRTGGELFF; cdr3_nt: TGTGCCAGCAGCCCGAGGAGGACGGGCGGGGAGCTGTTTTTT
v_call: TRBV19; j_call: TRBJ2-2; clone_size: many; d_call: TRBD1; cdr3_aa: CASSKGADTGELFF; cdr3_nt: TGTGCCAGTAGTAAGGGGGCGGACACCGGGGAGCTGTTTTTT
v_call: TRBV18; j_call: TRBJ1-1; clone_size: -; d_call: -; cdr3_aa: CASSPEQGLNTEAFF; cdr3_nt: TGTGCCAGCTCACCAGAGCAGGGGCTGAACACTGAAGCTTTCTTT
v_call: TRBV5-4; j_call: TRBJ2-1; clone_size: -; d_call: -; cdr3_aa: CASSLGQALYNEQFF; cdr3_nt: TGTGCCAGCAGCTTGGGCCAGGCTCTTTACAATGAGCAGTTCTTC
v_call: TRBV29-1; j_call: TRBJ2-7; clone_size: few; d_call: TRBD1; cdr3_aa: CSAASGQGVNEQYF; cdr3_nt: TGCAGCGCGGCCTCCGGACAGGGAGTCAACGAGCAGTACTTC
v_call: TRBV7-3; j_call: TRBJ1-1; clone_size: few; d_call: -; cdr3_aa: CASSLKPGGDTEAFF; cdr3_nt: TGTGCCAGCAGCTTAAAGCCTGGGGGGGACACTGAAGCTTTCTTT
v_call: TRBV7-3; j_call: TRBJ2-3; clone_size: -; d_call: TRBD1; cdr3_aa: CASSLTPGQGPDTQYF; cdr3_nt: TGTGCCAGCAGCTTAACCCCGGGACAGGGACCAGATACGCAGTATTTT
v_call: TRBV10-3; j_call: TRBJ2-5; clone_size: -; d_call: -; cdr3_aa: CAISEPPTGEETQYF; cdr3_nt: TGTGCCATCAGTGAGCCTCCGACGGGAGAAGAGACCCAGTACTTC
v_call: TRBV27; j_call: TRBJ1-1; clone_size: -; d_call: -; cdr3_aa: CASSSTTGSGTEAFF; cdr3_nt: TGTGCCAGCAGTTCGACCACCGGGAGTGGGACTGAAGCTTTCTTT
v_call: TRBV6-1; j_call: TRBJ2-1; clone_size: -; d_call: TRBD2; cdr3_aa: CASASGNNEQFF; cdr3_nt: TGTGCCAGCGCTAGCGGGAACAATGAGCAGTTCTTC
v_call: TRBV9; j_call: TRBJ2-7; clone_size: many; d_call: -; cdr3_aa: CASSVAAGEYEQYF; cdr3_nt: TGTGCCAGCAGCGTAGCGGCAGGGGAGTACGAGCAGTACTTC
v_call: TRBV5-8; j_call: TRBJ2-3; clone_size: -; d_call: -; cdr3_aa: CASRAAGLSTDTQYF; cdr3_nt: TGTGCCAGCAGGGCGGCGGGACTCAGCACAGATACGCAGTATTTT
v_call: TRBV10-3; j_call: TRBJ2-7; clone_size: -; d_call: TRBD2; cdr3_aa: CAISGVAAGALDEQYF; cdr3_nt: TGTGCCATCAGTGGGGTGGCGGCGGGAGCTTTGGACGAGCAGTACTTC
v_call: TRBV27; j_call: TRBJ2-5; clone_size: -; d_call: TRBD2; cdr3_aa: CASSRTSAGGETQYF; cdr3_nt: TGTGCCAGCAGCCGAACCTCAGCGGGAGGGGAGACCCAGTACTTC
v_call: TRBV18; j_call: TRBJ2-1; clone_size: -; d_call: -; cdr3_aa: CASSIGQSYNEQFF; cdr3_nt: TGTGCCAGCTCAATTGGACAATCCTACAATGAGCAGTTCTTC
v_call: TRBV11-3; j_call: TRBJ2-3; clone_size: -; d_call: TRBD2; cdr3_aa: CASSLSSTSGADTQYF; cdr3_nt: TGTGCCAGCAGCTTATCGAGTACTAGCGGGGCCGATACGCAGTATTTT
v_call: TRBV2; j_call: TRBJ2-2; clone_size: -; d_call: TRBD2; cdr3_aa: CASLAGDTNTGELFF; cdr3_nt: TGTGCCAGCCTAGCGGGGGATACGAACACCGGGGAGCTGTTTTTT
v_call: TRBV9; j_call: TRBJ2-7; clone_size: -; d_call: TRBD2; cdr3_aa: CASSVGLAGEQYF; cdr3_nt: TGTGCCAGCAGCGTAGGGCTAGCGGGGGAGCAGTACTTC
v_call: TRBV28; j_call: TRBJ2-2; clone_size: -; d_call: -; cdr3_aa: CASSKQGTVTGELFF; cdr3_nt: TGTGCCAGCAGTAAACAGGGCACGGTCACCGGGGAGCTGTTTTTT
v_call: TRBV11-2; j_call: TRBJ2-1; clone_size: -; d_call: TRBD2; cdr3_aa: CASSPEPGLAGVGHEQFF; cdr3_nt: TGTGCCAGCAGCCCCGAGCCCGGACTAGCGGGAGTAGGGCATGAGCAGTTCTTC
v_call: TRBV29-1; j_call: TRBJ2-3; clone_size: -; d_call: TRBD2; cdr3_aa: CSSGGWREATDTQYF; cdr3_nt: TGCAGCTCGGGTGGTTGGCGGGAGGCCACAGATACGCAGTATTTT
v_call: TRBV10-3; j_call: TRBJ1-4; clone_size: few; d_call: TRBD1; cdr3_aa: CAISGTGAGPEKLFF; cdr3_nt: TGTGCCATCAGTGGAACAGGGGCAGGTCCCGAAAAACTGTTTTTT
v_call: TRBV2; j_call: TRBJ2-3; clone_size: -; d_call: TRBD1; cdr3_aa: CASSEALGTGGIDTQYF; cdr3_nt: TGTGCCAGCAGTGAAGCGCTTGGGACAGGGGGCATAGATACGCAGTATTTT
v_call: TRBV19; j_call: TRBJ2-5; clone_size: -; d_call: -; cdr3_aa: CASRTGPQETQYF; cdr3_nt: TGTGCCAGTAGAACGGGTCCCCAAGAGACCCAGTACTTC
v_call: TRBV5-6; j_call: TRBJ1-1; clone_size: few; d_call: -; cdr3_aa: CASSWGLDTEAFF; cdr3_nt: TGTGCCAGCAGCTGGGGGCTTGACACTGAAGCTTTCTTT
v_call: TRBV7-2; j_call: TRBJ2-7; clone_size: medium-sized; d_call: TRBD1; cdr3_aa: CASRLLTGSHEQYF; cdr3_nt: TGTGCCAGCAGGTTATTGACAGGGAGCCACGAGCAGTACTTC
v_call: TRBV7-6; j_call: TRBJ2-7; clone_size: -; d_call: -; cdr3_aa: CASSHDTRGGNEQYF; cdr3_nt: TGTGCCAGCAGCCACGACACCCGGGGAGGAAACGAGCAGTACTTC
v_call: TRBV5-4; j_call: TRBJ2-2; clone_size: -; d_call: TRBD1; cdr3_aa: CASSKDRANTGELFF; cdr3_nt: TGTGCCAGCAGCAAAGACAGGGCGAACACCGGGGAGCTGTTTTTT
v_call: TRBV5-3; j_call: TRBJ1-4; clone_size: -; d_call: -; cdr3_aa: CARSLRMERGGEKLFF; cdr3_nt: TGTGCCAGAAGCTTGAGGATGGAAAGGGGTGGGGAAAAACTGTTTTTT
v_call: TRBV7-2; j_call: TRBJ2-1; clone_size: few; d_call: TRBD1; cdr3_aa: CASSLIQGGKNEQFF; cdr3_nt: TGTGCCAGCAGCTTAATACAGGGGGGAAAGAATGAGCAGTTCTTC
v_call: TRBV28; j_call: TRBJ2-7; clone_size: -; d_call: TRBD2; cdr3_aa: CASSFRGLRSYEQYF; cdr3_nt: TGTGCCAGCAGTTTCCGGGGACTACGATCCTACGAGCAGTACTTC
v_call: TRBV10-3; j_call: TRBJ2-1; clone_size: -; d_call: TRBD1; cdr3_aa: CASLGRQGYNEQFF; cdr3_nt: TGTGCCTCCCTCGGGAGACAGGGGTACAATGAGCAGTTCTTC
v_call: TRBV2; j_call: TRBJ2-7; clone_size: -; d_call: TRBD2; cdr3_aa: CASSVKTSGSYEQYF; cdr3_nt: TGTGCCAGCAGTGTGAAAACTAGCGGGAGTTACGAGCAGTACTTC
v_call: TRBV28; j_call: TRBJ2-6; clone_size: -; d_call: TRBD1; cdr3_aa: CASSGTGEGGANVLTF; cdr3_nt: TGTGCCAGCAGTGGGACAGGAGAAGGGGGGGCCAACGTCCTGACTTTC
v_call: TRBV7-9; j_call: TRBJ2-2; clone_size: -; d_call: -; cdr3_aa: CASTPKLTSPNRVNTGELFF; cdr3_nt: TGTGCCAGCACCCCGAAGCTTACCAGTCCCAACAGGGTGAACACCGGGGAGCTGTTTTTT
v_call: TRBV18; j_call: TRBJ1-1; clone_size: -; d_call: -; cdr3_aa: CASSLDGYMNTEAFF; cdr3_nt: TGTGCCAGCTCATTAGACGGGTACATGAACACTGAAGCTTTCTTT
v_call: TRBV9; j_call: TRBJ2-1; clone_size: -; d_call: -; cdr3_aa: CASSEGTPGNEQFF; cdr3_nt: TGTGCCAGCAGCGAGGGGACTCCGGGCAATGAGCAGTTCTTC